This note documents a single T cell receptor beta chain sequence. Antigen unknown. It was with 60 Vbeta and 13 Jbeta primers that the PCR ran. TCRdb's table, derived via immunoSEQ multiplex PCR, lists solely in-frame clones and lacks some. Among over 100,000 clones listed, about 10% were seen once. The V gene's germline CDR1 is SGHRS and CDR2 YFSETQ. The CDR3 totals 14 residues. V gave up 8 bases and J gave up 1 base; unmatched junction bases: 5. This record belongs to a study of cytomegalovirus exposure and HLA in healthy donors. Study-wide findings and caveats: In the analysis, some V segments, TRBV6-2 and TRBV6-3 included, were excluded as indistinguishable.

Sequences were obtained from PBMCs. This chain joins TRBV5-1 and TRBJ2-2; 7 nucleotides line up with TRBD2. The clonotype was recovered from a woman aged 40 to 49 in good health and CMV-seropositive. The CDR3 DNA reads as TGCGCCAGTCAACCGGGGGGGAACACCGGGGAGCTGTTTTTT. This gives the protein CASQPGGNTGELFF.